This T cell receptor beta chain was recovered during a study of OX40 agonist ivuxolimab in advanced cancers. About the research overall: The patients got ivuxolimab, which is an agonistic anti-OX40 (CD134) antibody. About 40% of patients had received prior checkpoint inhibitor therapy.

Generated by immunoSEQ multiplex PCR, the TCRdb table keeps only in-frame clones and is missing some. Seen here are more than 45,000 clones, about nine tenths observed once, and the top ten hold approximately 6.7%. Study results and caveats: Antigen targets of the expanded peripheral T cells went undetermined. Certain nonresponders additionally had low normalized T-cell clonal expansion.

As for this clone: Its matching antigen is unknown.

This CDR3 is built from 18 residues. CDR1 and CDR2 (germline): KGHSH, LQKENI. Trimming took off 4 bases at V and 4 bases at J, with 25 bases between the two ends. V is TRBV18 and J is TRBJ1-2; a possible D gene is TRBD1 (5 bases). Here the sequenced sample was CD4+ or CD8+ T cells sorted from blood, taken in a trial of the OX40 agonist ivuxolimab. The receptor was derived from an adult with an advanced solid tumor such as melanoma, head and neck, liver or kidney cancer. DNA of the CDR3: TGTGCCAGCTCACTTTGTTACAGGTGTCCCTCATCACCCTATGGCTACACCTTC. Its protein is CASSLCYRCPSSPYGYTF.